This T cell receptor beta chain appears in the sequencing data of a study of blood T cell repertoires in COVID-19. About the research overall: Researchers got acute and convalescent COVID-19 samples from the United States, Italy and Spain.

Authors' processing steps: Reference gene primer amplification in the assay estimated nucleated cell counts. Profiling relied on immunoSEQ multiplex PCR, and the TCRdb table lists in-frame clones only, not all of them. That table supplies the V and J calls and clone size; D and trimming were determined from the DNA. The data hold about 180,000 clones, with about 82% observed a single time. The CDR3 is 15 amino acids. In germline, CDR1 is MNHEY, CDR2 SVGAGI. The junction had 11 bases not matched to a gene; V was cut back by 6 bases and J by 5 bases. Participants had their cohort set by participant-reported clinical history. Cohort 3 recovery required two negative PCRs, clearance, or symptom resolution.

The chain is built from TRBV6-5 and TRBJ2-7; the match to TRBD2 covers 9 bases. This TCR derives from a woman aged 25 to 39 who had recovered from COVID-19. Sequences were obtained from PBMCs or T cells enriched from blood (not recorded which). CDR3 amino acids: CASRSPLAGRDEQYF. Here the CDR3 DNA reads TGTGCCAGCAGATCCCCCCTAGCGGGAAGGGACGAGCAGTACTTC.